These 25 T cell receptor beta chains came from one sample sequenced in a study of blood T cells in healthy people across ages. The second PCR ran about 6 to 12 cycles with a sample-barcoded 5' primer and J-beta primers. TCRdb redid the calling of the 5' RACE reads with MiXCR, one entry per CDR3 protein. The data contain over 550,000 distinct CDR3 sequences, under 30% of them singletons. What was sequenced was blood. All receptors come from an elderly woman in good health.

This clonotype has ten or more counts. The V gene is TRBV28, the J gene TRBJ2-5; D might be TRBD1 or TRBD2, each matching 6 bases. The germline V and J ends were trimmed by 5 bases and 5 bases, with 15 bases remaining between them. CDR1 and CDR2 (germline): MDHEN, SYDVKM. The CDR3 consists of 14 residues. In nucleotides, the CDR3 is TGTGCCAGCAGTCCAGGGGACTTGAGGGAGACCCAGTACTTC. Its translation: CASSPGDLRETQYF.

This clonotype was picked up a small number of times. The chain is built from TRBV30 and TRBJ1-1; D is undetermined. The V gene's germline CDR1 is GTSNPN and CDR2 SVGIG (reference sequence). This CDR3 has 11 amino acids. Trimming stripped 8 bases from V and 0 bases from J, with 7 bases between. The CDR3 reads CAQSLNTEAFF. For the CDR3, the DNA is TGTGCCCAATCCCTGAACACTGAAGCTTTCTTT. The complete variable domain, with remaining parts taken from reference TRBV30 and TRBJ1-1, reads SQTIHQWPATLVQPVGSPLSLECTVEGTSNPNLYWYRQAAGRGLQLLFYSVGIGQISSEVPQNLSASRPQDRQFILSSKKLLLSDSGFYLCAQSLNTEAFFGQGTRLTVV.

The chain uses TRBV29-1 and TRBJ2-5; 8 bases match TRBD1. This CDR3 region has 12 residues. J gave up 5 bases and V 6 bases, and 5 bases lay outside the gene matches. Germline V gene sequence: CDR1 SQVTM, CDR2 ANQGSEA. In DNA, the CDR3 is TGCAGCGTCTATGGACAGGGCGAGACCCAGTACTTC. Translated, it gives CSVYGQGETQYF.

This clonotype was recorded at least ten times. The V call is TRBV10-3, the J call TRBJ1-2, with D possibly TRBD1 on 5 matching bases. CDR3 length equals 16 residues. With 3 bases removed from V and 8 bases from J, the gap between germline ends came to 22 bases. Germline CDR1 reads ENHRY; CDR2 reads SYGVKD. The CDR3 reads CAISERLQGREDGYTF. The CDR3 DNA reads TGTGCCATCAGTGAAAGGTTGCAAGGCAGGGAGGACGGCTACACCTTC.

This clonotype was counted at least ten times. This chain connects TRBV30 to TRBJ2-7, with a weak D call TRBD1 (5 bases). This CDR3 spans 14 amino acids. The germline gives CDR1 GTSNPN, CDR2 SVGIG (reference sequence). Trimming took off 2 bases at V and 0 bases at J, with 11 bases between the two ends. This CDR3 reads CAWSRGTSSYEQYF. The CDR3 coding sequence is TGTGCCTGGAGTAGGGGCACCTCCTCCTACGAGCAGTACTTC.

This clonotype was counted many times. J is TRBJ2-7 and V is TRBV6-1; tentative D call: TRBD1 (5 bases). The V gene lost 2 bases and the J gene lost 7 bases, with 12 bases spanning the gap. The CDR3 runs to 13 residues. Germline assignment: CDR1 MNHNS and CDR2 SASEGT. For the CDR3, the DNA is TGTGCCAGCAGTGAAAAGGGAAGGGGAGAGCAGTACTTC. Its protein product is CASSEKGRGEQYF.

This clonotype came up many times. The chain employs TRBV6-5 and TRBJ2-5, with 10 bases fitting TRBD2. J lost 11 bases, V lost 7 bases, and 7 bases had no gene match. Germline lookup yields CDR1 MNHEY and CDR2 SVGAGI. The CDR3 is 12 residues long. The CDR3 region is CASMGAGGVQYF. Here the CDR3 DNA reads TGTGCCAGCATGGGAGCGGGGGGGGTGCAGTACTTC.

The chain employs TRBV5-1 and TRBJ2-1, with 10 bases lining up with TRBD2. This CDR3 is built from 17 residues. After removal of 1 base from V and 1 base from J, the junction contained 5 bases not matched to a gene. CDR1 is SGHRS and CDR2 is YFSETQ in the germline V gene. The DNA for the CDR3 is TGCGCCAGCAGCTTGCGTACTAGCGGGGCGTCCTACAATGAGCAGTTCTTC. It codes for CASSLRTSGASYNEQFF.

This sequence joins TRBV7-2 and TRBJ1-4; D ambiguous. The CDR3 covers 13 residues. CDR1 SGHTA and CDR2 FQGNSA come from the germline V gene. The germline V and J ends were trimmed by 1 base and 2 bases, with 2 bases remaining between them. The CDR3 here is CASSLVTNEKLFF. CDR3 in DNA: TGTGCCAGCAGCTTAGTGACTAATGAAAAACTGTTTTTT.

This clonotype was observed many times. The V and J genes are TRBV4-1 and TRBJ1-2; the D gene is possibly TRBD1 (5 bases). CDR1 is MGHRA, CDR2 YSYEKL, per germline. CDR3 size: 15 residues. V lost 1 base, J lost 2 bases, and 11 bases lay in between. CDR3 in amino acids: CASSQGRRQNYGYTF. The DNA of the CDR3 is TGCGCCAGCAGCCAAGGAAGGAGACAGAACTATGGCTACACCTTC.

This clonotype has just a few counts. This chain connects TRBV5-1 to TRBJ1-2; D not resolved. The CDR3 loop spans 14 amino acids. The germline V gene encodes CDR1 SGHRS and CDR2 YFSETQ. V was shortened by 3 bases and J by 4 bases, with 13 bases between the two germline ends. The DNA for the CDR3 is TGCGCCAGCAGCTCTTCAGAGAAGCCCTATGGCTACACCTTC. Translated: CASSSSEKPYGYTF.

The table lists this clonotype with a few counts. The V call is TRBV6-5, the J call TRBJ2-1; D might be TRBD1 or TRBD2, each matching 6 bases. Trimming stripped 2 bases from V and 6 bases from J, with 17 bases between. The CDR3 is 16 amino acids. Germline V gives CDR1 MNHEY, CDR2 SVGAGI. The CDR3 here is CASSYRGRGGRNEQFF. The CDR3 DNA reads as TGTGCCAGCAGTTACCGGGGGCGGGGCGGACGCAATGAGCAGTTCTTC.

V usage is TRBV10-3 and J usage is TRBJ1-1, with 7 bases matching TRBD1. The CDR3 runs to 14 residues. Germline V gene data show CDR1 as ENHRY and CDR2 as SYGVKD. V lost 4 bases, J lost 4 bases, and 6 bases stayed unmatched. The CDR3 region has the DNA TGTGCCATCAGTGGAGCAGGGGGAGGCACTGAAGCTTTCTTT. Encoded protein: CAISGAGGGTEAFF.

The chain carries TRBV2 and TRBJ1-1; D uncertain. V was clipped by 6 bases and J by 0 bases, with 11 bases between them. The CDR3 has 14 residues. CDR1 is SNHLY and CDR2 is FYNNEI in the germline V gene. This CDR3 is CASRDGDLNTEAFF. The CDR3 DNA is TGTGCCAGCAGGGACGGAGACTTGAACACTGAAGCTTTCTTT.

V usage is TRBV20-1 and J usage is TRBJ2-7; perhaps TRBD2 as D (6 bases). The better agreement between TRBJ2-5 and the DNA end casts doubt on the J call. This CDR3 is built from 11 residues. From germline, CDR1 is DFQATT and CDR2 SNEGSKA (reference sequence). CDR3 loop: CSAGLVKTQYF. CDR3 coding DNA: TGCAGCGCGGGGCTCGTGAAGACCCAGTACTTC.

Regarding this clonotype: The CDR3 carries no conserved terminal phenylalanine or tryptophan, so it likely arises from a read error. The chain joins TRBV6-1 to TRBJ2-3, with 7 nucleotides matching TRBD1. The CDR3 is 13 amino acids. Germline lookup yields CDR1 MNHNS and CDR2 SASEGT. The J segment lost 7 bases and the V segment lost 8 bases, leaving 9 bases of the junction unmatched. The CDR3 spells CASYEGARHTQYC. Here the CDR3 DNA reads TGTGCCAGCTACGAGGGGGCCAGACATACGCAGTATTGT.

The chain is built from TRBV7-2 and TRBJ1-1; the D gene is possibly TRBD1 (6 bases). The germline gives CDR1 SGHTA, CDR2 FQGNSA. Trimming took off 4 bases at V and 1 base at J, with 10 bases between the two ends. CDR3 length equals 14 residues. DNA of the CDR3: TGTGCCAGCAGCTGGGGCAGGGGGAACACTGAAGCTTTCTTT. This gives the protein CASSWGRGNTEAFF.

This clonotype was seen more than once but under ten times. V gene TRBV18 combines with J gene TRBJ2-3; 10 bases match TRBD2. Trimming removed 1 base from V and 3 bases from J; junction bases left unmatched: 4. CDR1 is KGHSH and CDR2 is LQKENI in the germline V gene. CDR3 size: 16 residues. The CDR3 reads CASSPLAGGLTDTQYF. The CDR3, as DNA: TGTGCCAGCTCACCACTAGCGGGGGGCTTGACAGATACGCAGTATTTT.

The sample holds many counts of this clonotype. This chain joins TRBV7-8 and TRBJ2-1; 10 bases line up with TRBD2. Germline V gene sequence: CDR1 SGHVS, CDR2 FQNEAQ. The length of the CDR3 is 18 residues. V shed 8 bases and J 4 bases; nucleotides not matched to a gene: 17. CDR3 protein: CASGISGGSNWGYNEQFF. The CDR3 bases are TGTGCCAGCGGAATTAGCGGGGGGTCCAATTGGGGATACAATGAGCAGTTCTTC.

The chain joins TRBV9 to TRBJ1-1; D is possibly TRBD1 (6 bases). CDR1 SGDLS and CDR2 YYNGEE come from the germline V gene. The CDR3 is 15 residues long. V was pared by 0 bases and J by 1 base, with 10 bases between. CDR3 protein: CASSVVVGANTEAFF. CDR3 sequence (DNA): TGTGCCAGCAGCGTAGTTGTGGGGGCGAACACTGAAGCTTTCTTT.

This clonotype was counted at least ten times. This chain connects TRBV6-5 to TRBJ2-4; 10 positions match TRBD1. The trim removed 5 bases at V and 9 bases at J, leaving 10 bases unmatched. This CDR3 contains 15 residues. CDR1 and CDR2 (germline): MNHEY, SVGAGI. This CDR3 is CASSILGTGAGIQYF. CDR3 DNA: TGTGCCAGCAGTATACTAGGGACAGGGGCCGGCATTCAGTACTTC.

Ten or more counts support this clonotype. The genes are TRBV20-1 and TRBJ2-3; possible D gene TRBD1, 5 bases. This CDR3 is 15 amino acids long. Germline-derived CDR1 and CDR2 are DFQATT and SNEGSKA (reference sequence). Trimming left V 1 base short and J 1 base short, with 12 bases between. CDR3 residues: CSARVQGMRTDTQYF. The DNA of the CDR3 is TGCAGTGCTAGAGTCCAGGGTATGCGCACAGATACGCAGTATTTT.

This clonotype occurred many times. V usage is TRBV5-1 and J usage is TRBJ1-1; TRBD1 agrees at 10 bases. After removal of 4 bases from V and 7 bases from J, the junction contained 7 bases not matched to a gene. Germline assignment: CDR1 SGHRS and CDR2 YFSETQ. The CDR3 has 14 amino acids. CDR3 loop: CASSRGTGDLEAFF. The CDR3 DNA is TGCGCCAGCAGCCGTGGGACAGGGGACCTTGAAGCTTTCTTT.

This clonotype showed up many times. J is TRBJ2-3 and V is TRBV5-1; possible D gene TRBD2, 6 bases. Germline CDR1 is SGHRS and CDR2 is YFSETQ. This CDR3 region has 16 residues. The V end was cut by 1 base, the J end by 0 bases, with 12 bases between. This CDR3 reads CASSLYGRRSTDTQYF. The CDR3 DNA is TGCGCCAGCAGCTTGTATGGGAGGAGGAGCACAGATACGCAGTATTTT.

This clonotype appeared many times. J is TRBJ1-5 and V is TRBV28; the D is unclear. The germline V gene has CDR1 MDHEN and CDR2 SYDVKM. This CDR3 is built from 11 residues. The germline V and J ends were trimmed by 3 bases and 6 bases, with 3 bases remaining between them. The CDR3 sequence: CASSFSQPQHF. DNA for the CDR3: TGTGCCAGCAGTTTTAGTCAGCCCCAGCATTTT.